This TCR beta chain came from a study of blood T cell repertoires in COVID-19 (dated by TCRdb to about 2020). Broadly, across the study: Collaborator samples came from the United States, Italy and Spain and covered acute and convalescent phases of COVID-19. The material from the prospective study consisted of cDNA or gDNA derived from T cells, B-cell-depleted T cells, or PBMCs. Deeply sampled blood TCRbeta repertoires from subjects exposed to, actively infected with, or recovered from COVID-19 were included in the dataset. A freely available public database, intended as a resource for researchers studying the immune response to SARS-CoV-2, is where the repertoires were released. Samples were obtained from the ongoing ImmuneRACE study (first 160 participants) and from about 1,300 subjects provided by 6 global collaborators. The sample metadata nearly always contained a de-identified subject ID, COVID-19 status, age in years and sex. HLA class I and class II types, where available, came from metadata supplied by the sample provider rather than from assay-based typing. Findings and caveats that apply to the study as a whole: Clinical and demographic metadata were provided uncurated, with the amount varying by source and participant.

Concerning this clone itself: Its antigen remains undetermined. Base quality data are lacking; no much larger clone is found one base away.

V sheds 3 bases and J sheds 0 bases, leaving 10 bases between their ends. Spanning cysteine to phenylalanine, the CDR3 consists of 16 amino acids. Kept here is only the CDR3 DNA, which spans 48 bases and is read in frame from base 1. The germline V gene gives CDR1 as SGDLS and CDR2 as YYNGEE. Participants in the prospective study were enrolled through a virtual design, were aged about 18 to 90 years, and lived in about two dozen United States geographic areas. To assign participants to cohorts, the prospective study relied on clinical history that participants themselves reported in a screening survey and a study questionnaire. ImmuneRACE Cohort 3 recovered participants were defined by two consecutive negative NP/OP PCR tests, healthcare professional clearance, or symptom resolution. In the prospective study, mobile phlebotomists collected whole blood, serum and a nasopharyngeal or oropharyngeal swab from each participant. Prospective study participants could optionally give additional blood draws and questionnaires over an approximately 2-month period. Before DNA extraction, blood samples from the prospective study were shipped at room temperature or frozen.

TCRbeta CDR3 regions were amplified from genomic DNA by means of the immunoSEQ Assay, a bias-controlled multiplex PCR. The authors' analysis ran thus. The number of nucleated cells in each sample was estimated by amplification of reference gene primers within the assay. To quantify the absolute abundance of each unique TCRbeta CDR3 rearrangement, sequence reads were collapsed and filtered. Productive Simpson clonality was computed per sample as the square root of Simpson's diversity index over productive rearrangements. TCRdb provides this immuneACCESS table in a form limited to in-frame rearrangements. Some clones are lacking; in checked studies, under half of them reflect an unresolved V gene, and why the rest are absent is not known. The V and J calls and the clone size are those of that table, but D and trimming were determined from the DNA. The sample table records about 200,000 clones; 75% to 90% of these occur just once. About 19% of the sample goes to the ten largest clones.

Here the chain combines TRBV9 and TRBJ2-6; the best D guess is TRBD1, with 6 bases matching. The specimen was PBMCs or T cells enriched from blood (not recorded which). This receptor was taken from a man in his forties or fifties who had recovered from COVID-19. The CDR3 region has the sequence CASSAQGISGANVLTF. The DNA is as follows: TGTGCCAGCAGCGCACAGGGTATCTCTGGGGCCAACGTCCTGACTTTC.